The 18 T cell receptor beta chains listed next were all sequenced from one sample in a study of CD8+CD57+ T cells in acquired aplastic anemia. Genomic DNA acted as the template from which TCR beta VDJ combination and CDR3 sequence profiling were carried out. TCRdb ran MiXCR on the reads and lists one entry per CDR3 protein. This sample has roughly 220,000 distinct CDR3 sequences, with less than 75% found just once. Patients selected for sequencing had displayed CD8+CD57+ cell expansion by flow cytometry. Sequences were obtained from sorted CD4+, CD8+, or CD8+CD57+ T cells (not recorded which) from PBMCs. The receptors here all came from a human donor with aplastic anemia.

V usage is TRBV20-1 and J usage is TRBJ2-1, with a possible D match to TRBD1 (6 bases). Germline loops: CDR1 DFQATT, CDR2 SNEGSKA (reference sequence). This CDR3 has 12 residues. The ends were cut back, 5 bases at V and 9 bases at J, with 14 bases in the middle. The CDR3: CSAEPLRGEQFF. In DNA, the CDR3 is TGCAGTGCTGAACCACTCAGGGGTGAGCAGTTCTTC.

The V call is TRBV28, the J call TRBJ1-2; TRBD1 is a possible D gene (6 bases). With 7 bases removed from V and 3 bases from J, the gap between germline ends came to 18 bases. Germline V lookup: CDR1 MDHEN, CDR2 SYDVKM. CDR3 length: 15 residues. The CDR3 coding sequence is TGTGCCAGCAAGTGGGCAGGGGATGGATACTATGGCTACACCTTC. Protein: CASKWAGDGYYGYTF.

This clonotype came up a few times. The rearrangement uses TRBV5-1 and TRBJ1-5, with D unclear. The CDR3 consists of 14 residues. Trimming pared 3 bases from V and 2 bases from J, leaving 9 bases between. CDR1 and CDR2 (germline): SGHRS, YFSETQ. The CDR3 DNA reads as TGCGCCAGCAGCTACAACGGCGGCAATCAGCCCCAGCATTTT. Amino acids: CASSYNGGNQPQHF.

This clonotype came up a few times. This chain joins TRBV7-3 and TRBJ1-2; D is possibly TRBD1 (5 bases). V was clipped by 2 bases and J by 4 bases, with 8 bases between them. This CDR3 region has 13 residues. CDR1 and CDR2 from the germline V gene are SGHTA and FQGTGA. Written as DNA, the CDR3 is TGTGCCAGCAGCTTAGCAGGGACCTATGGCTACACCTTC. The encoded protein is CASSLAGTYGYTF.

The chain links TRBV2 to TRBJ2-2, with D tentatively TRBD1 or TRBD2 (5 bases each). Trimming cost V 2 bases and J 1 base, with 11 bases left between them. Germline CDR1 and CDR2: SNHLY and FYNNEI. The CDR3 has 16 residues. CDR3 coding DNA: TGTGCCAGCAGTGAACTTTTTGGGGGGAACACCGGGGAGCTGTTTTTT. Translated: CASSELFGGNTGELFF.

The CDR3 protein is CASSLRLAGGLHEQYF. Written as DNA, the CDR3 is TGTGCCAGCAGCTTACGACTAGCGGGAGGACTTCACGAGCAGTACTTC. This chain joins TRBV5-4 and TRBJ2-7, with 13 bases aligning to TRBD2. CDR1 is SGHNT, CDR2 YYREEE, per germline (reference sequence). V was clipped by 2 bases and J by 5 bases; unmatched bases: 7. The CDR3 is made up of 16 amino acids.

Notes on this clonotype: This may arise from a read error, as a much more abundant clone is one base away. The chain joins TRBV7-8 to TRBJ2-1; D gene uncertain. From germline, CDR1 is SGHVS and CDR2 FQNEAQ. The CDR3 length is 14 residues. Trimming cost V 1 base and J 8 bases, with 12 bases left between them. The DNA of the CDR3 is TGTGCCAGCAGCTTAGGGGCAGCCTTCGATGAGCAGTTCTTC. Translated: CASSLGAAFDEQFF.

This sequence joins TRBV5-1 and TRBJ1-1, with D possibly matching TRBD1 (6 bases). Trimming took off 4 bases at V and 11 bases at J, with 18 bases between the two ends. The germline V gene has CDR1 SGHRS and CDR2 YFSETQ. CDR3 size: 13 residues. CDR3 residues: CASSELRGQVAFF. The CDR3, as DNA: TGCGCCAGCAGCGAACTTCGGGGGCAGGTTGCTTTCTTT.

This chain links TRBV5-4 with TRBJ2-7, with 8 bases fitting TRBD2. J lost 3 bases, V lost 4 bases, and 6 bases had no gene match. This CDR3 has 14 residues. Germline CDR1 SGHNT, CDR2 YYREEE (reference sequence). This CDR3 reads CASSHHGGGYEQYF. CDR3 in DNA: TGTGCCAGCAGCCACCACGGGGGGGGCTACGAGCAGTACTTC. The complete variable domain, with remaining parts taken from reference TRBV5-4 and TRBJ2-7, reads ETGVTQSPTHLIKTRGQQVTLRCSSQSGHNTVSWYQQALGQGPQFIFQYYREEENGRGNFPPRFSGLQFPNYSSELNVNALELDDSALYLCASSHHGGGYEQYFGPGTRLTVT.

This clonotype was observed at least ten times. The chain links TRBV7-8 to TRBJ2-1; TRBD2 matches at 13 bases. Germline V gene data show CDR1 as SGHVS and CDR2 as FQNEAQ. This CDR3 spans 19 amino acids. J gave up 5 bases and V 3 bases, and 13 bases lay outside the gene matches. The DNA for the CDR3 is TGTGCCAGCAGCTTTGGACTAGCGGGGGCCTTCCTAAACAACAATGAGCAGTTCTTC. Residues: CASSFGLAGAFLNNNEQFF.

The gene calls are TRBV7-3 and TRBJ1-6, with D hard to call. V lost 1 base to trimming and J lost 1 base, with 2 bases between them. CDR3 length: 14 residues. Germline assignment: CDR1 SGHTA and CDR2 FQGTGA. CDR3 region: CASSLMSYNSPLHF. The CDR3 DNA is TGTGCCAGCAGCTTAATGTCCTATAATTCACCCCTCCACTTT.

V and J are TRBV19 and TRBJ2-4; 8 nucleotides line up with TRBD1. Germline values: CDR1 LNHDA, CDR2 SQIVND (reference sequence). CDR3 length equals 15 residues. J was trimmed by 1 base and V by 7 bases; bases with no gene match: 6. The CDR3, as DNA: TGTGCCAGTAACGCGGGACAGGAGGCCAAAAACATTCAGTACTTC. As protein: CASNAGQEAKNIQYF.

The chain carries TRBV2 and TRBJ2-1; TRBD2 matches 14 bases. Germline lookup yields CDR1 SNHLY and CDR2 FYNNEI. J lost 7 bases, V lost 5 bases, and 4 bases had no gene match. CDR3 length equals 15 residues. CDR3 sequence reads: CASSSTSGRGNEQFF. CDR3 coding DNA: TGTGCCAGCAGTTCGACTAGCGGGAGGGGGAATGAGCAGTTCTTC.

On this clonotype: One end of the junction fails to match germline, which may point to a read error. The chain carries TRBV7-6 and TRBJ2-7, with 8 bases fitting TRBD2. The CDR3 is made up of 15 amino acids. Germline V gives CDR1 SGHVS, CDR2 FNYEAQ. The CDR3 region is CASSTQAGGHNEQYF. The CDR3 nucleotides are TGCGCCAGCAGCACCCAGGCGGGGGGCCACAACGAGCAGTACTTC.

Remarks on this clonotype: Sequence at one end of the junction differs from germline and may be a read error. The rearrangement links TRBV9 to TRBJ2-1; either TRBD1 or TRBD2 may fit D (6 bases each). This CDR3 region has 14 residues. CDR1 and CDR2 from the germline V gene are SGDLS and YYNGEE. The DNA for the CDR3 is TGTGCCAGCGGCGTCGGGGGCGGGACGAGTGAGCAGTTCTTC. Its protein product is CASGVGGGTSEQFF.

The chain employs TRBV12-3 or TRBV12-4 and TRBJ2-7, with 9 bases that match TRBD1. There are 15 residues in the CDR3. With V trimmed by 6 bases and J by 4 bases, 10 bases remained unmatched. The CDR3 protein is CASSQLGQGTYEQYF. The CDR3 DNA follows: TGTGCCAGCAGCCAACTCGGACAGGGGACGTACGAGCAGTACTTC.

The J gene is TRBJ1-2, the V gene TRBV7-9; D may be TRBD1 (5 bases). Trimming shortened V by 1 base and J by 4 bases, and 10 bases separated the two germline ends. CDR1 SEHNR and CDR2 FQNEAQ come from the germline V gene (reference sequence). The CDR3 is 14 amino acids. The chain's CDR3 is CASSLEDKLYGYTF. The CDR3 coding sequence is TGTGCCAGCAGCTTAGAGGACAAGCTCTATGGCTACACCTTC.

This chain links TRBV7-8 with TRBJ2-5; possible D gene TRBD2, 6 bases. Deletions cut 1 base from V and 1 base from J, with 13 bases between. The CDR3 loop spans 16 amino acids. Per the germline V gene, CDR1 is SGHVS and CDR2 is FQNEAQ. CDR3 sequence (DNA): TGTGCCAGCAGCTTAGGCCTCCGGGACTTCCAAGAGACCCAGTACTTC. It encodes CASSLGLRDFQETQYF.